The present TCR beta chain was sequenced within a study of technical replicates of blood from several donors. V was clipped by 8 bases and J by 3 bases, with 14 bases between them. Looked up from germline, CDR1 is LNHDA and CDR2 is SQIVND (reference sequence). The CDR3 extends over 13 amino acids. Clones were sequenced by immunoSEQ multiplex PCR, and TCRdb holds only the in-frame ones, with some missing. The table shows roughly 85,000 clones, with 94% occurring only once. Material: T cells isolated from PBMCs. The source is a human donor in good health. V is TRBV19 and J is TRBJ2-7; perhaps TRBD1 as D (6 bases). CDR3 nucleotides: TGTGCCAGTTCCGGGACACTAAACTACGAGCAGTACTTC. It encodes CASSGTLNYEQYF. The whole variable domain, filled in from reference TRBV19 and TRBJ2-7, reads DGGITQSPKYLFRKEGQNVTLSCEQNLNHDAMYWYRQDPGQGLRLIYYSQIVNDFQKGDIAEGYSVSREKKESFPLTVTSAQKNPTAFYLCASSGTLNYEQYFGPGTRLTVT.